This T cell receptor (beta chain) was recovered during a study of T cell changes during pregnancy in multiple sclerosis (dated by TCRdb to the late 2010s). About the study as a whole: Changes in the T cell repertoire over the course of pregnancy were examined in this study in women with multiple sclerosis.

As for this clone: The clone's antigen remains unknown. Base qualities are not at hand, and no much larger clone is one base apart.

V is reduced by 0 bases and J by 3 bases, leaving a spacing of 14 bases between them. The germline V gene gives CDR1 as SGHRS and CDR2 as YFSETQ. Its CDR3 holds 16 amino acids, cysteine through phenylalanine. This entry keeps only the CDR3 DNA: 48 bases, framed from base 1. Library construction relied on the immunoSEQ multiplex PCR assay. TCRdb limited this immuneACCESS table to in-frame rearrangements with V and J called. A share of clones is missing; checked studies link under half to unresolved V genes, and the rest is unexplained. In this sample the table shows 55,000 to 75,000 clones, 90% to 95% of which occur a single time. Over 1% of the sample belongs to the ten largest clones.

The chain is encoded by TRBV5-1 joined to TRBJ2-3, with TRBD2 as a weak D call on 5 bases. This receptor was identified in a female donor in good health, enrolled as a control in a pregnancy study. Material: peripheral blood, obtained after pregnancy. The DNA sequence is given as TGCGCCAGCAGCTTGGCCTCTAGCTCTGCGACAGATACGCAGTATTTT. Its coded protein is CASSLASSSATDTQYF.